The 9 T cell receptor beta chains below were found in one sample sequenced in a study of cytomegalovirus exposure and HLA in healthy donors. TCRdb's copy holds only in-frame clones and misses some; the assay was immunoSEQ multiplex PCR. The sample has approximately 300,000 clones, 75% to 90% seen once. Sequences were obtained from PBMCs. These receptors originate from a woman between 18 and 29 years old in good health and CMV-seronegative.

V gene TRBV6-6 combines with J gene TRBJ2-7; 7 positions agree with TRBD1. The V gene end was trimmed by 6 bases and the J gene end by 2 bases; junction bases not matched to a gene: 10. The germline gives CDR1 MNHNY, CDR2 SVGAGI (reference sequence). The CDR3 runs 15 residues. CDR3: CASRDGTEATYEQYF. The CDR3 nucleotides are TGTGCCAGCAGAGACGGGACAGAAGCTACCTACGAGCAGTACTTC.

The chain combines TRBV5-1 with TRBJ2-5; 8 bases align to TRBD1. The CDR3 extends over 15 amino acids. V shed 3 bases, J shed 2 bases, and the junction held 6 bases outside the gene matches. CDR1 is SGHRS, CDR2 YFSETQ, per germline. Written as DNA, the CDR3 is TGCGCCAGCAGCTCACAGGGGGGTTGGCAAGAGACCCAGTACTTC. This sequence encodes CASSSQGGWQETQYF. The complete variable domain, with remaining parts taken from reference TRBV5-1 and TRBJ2-5, reads KAGVTQTPRYLIKTRGQQVTLSCSPISGHRSVSWYQQTPGQGLQFLFEYFSETQRNKGNFPGRFSGRQFSNSRSEMNVSTLELGDSALYLCASSSQGGWQETQYFGPGTRLLVL.

This chain uses TRBV19 with TRBJ2-5, with 10 bases identical to TRBD2. Germline trimming cut 4 bases from V and 1 base from J; bases unmatched to any gene: 6. The CDR3 loop spans 16 amino acids. Germline assignment: CDR1 LNHDA and CDR2 SQIVND (reference sequence). As DNA, the CDR3 is TGTGCCAGTAGTACCGTCGGACTAGCGGTCCAAGAGACCCAGTACTTC. It translates to CASSTVGLAVQETQYF.

V and J are TRBV20-1 and TRBJ1-1; D is unclear. The germline gives CDR1 DFQATT, CDR2 SNEGSKA (reference sequence). This CDR3 contains 11 residues. V was trimmed by 7 bases and J by 3 bases, leaving 9 bases between them. CDR3 sequence: CSGGRDTEAFF. The CDR3, as DNA: TGCAGTGGAGGCAGAGACACTGAAGCTTTCTTT.

This rearrangement joins TRBV6-5 to TRBJ1-5; D perhaps matches TRBD1 (5 bases). V dropped 5 bases and J dropped 3 bases, with 11 bases sitting between them. From germline, CDR1 is MNHEY and CDR2 SVGAGI. This CDR3 has 14 amino acids. CDR3 region: CASSRTGINQPQHF. The CDR3 nucleotides read TGTGCCAGCAGTCGAACAGGAATCAATCAGCCCCAGCATTTT.

Only a few counts were recorded for this clone. The J gene is TRBJ2-1, the V gene TRBV5-1, with 8 nucleotides matching TRBD1. The junction had 4 bases not matched to a gene; V was cut back by 4 bases and J by 4 bases. The CDR3 loop spans 14 amino acids. Per the germline V gene, CDR1 is SGHRS and CDR2 is YFSETQ. CDR3 DNA: TGCGCCAGCAGCGTGGGACAGGCGTACAATGAGCAGTTCTTC. This encodes CASSVGQAYNEQFF.

This chain uses TRBV6-5 with TRBJ2-3; 7 nucleotides align to TRBD2. The CDR3 length is 15 residues. With V trimmed by 0 bases and J by 2 bases, 2 bases remained unmatched. Germline lookup yields CDR1 MNHEY and CDR2 SVGAGI. CDR3: CASSYSGRYTDTQYF. CDR3 coding DNA: TGTGCCAGCAGTTACTCCGGGAGGTACACAGATACGCAGTATTTT.

V usage is TRBV2 and J usage is TRBJ2-1; a weak D match, TRBD2 (5 bases). CDR3 length: 15 amino acids. Germline V CDR1 and CDR2: SNHLY, FYNNEI. V dropped 6 bases and J dropped 9 bases, with 21 bases sitting between them. The CDR3 coding sequence is TGTGCCAGCAGCCAAGAGTCTATTTTGGCGGGTGAGCAGTTCTTC. Amino acid sequence: CASSQESILAGEQFF.

This chain connects TRBV6-5 to TRBJ2-1; 8 nucleotides align to TRBD1. The CDR3 runs to 16 residues. The V and J ends lost 2 bases and 0 bases, in that order; junction bases with no gene match: 3. Germline V gene data show CDR1 as MNHEY and CDR2 as SVGAGI. The CDR3 protein is CASSYTGGSSYNEQFF. Here the CDR3 DNA reads TGTGCCAGCAGTTACACAGGGGGGAGCTCCTACAATGAGCAGTTCTTC.